This T cell receptor (beta chain) is drawn from a study of blood T cell repertoires in COVID-19. Study details: Nucleic acid was either cDNA or gDNA, and it came from T cells, B-cell-depleted T cells, or PBMCs.

In the source study's methods: From reference gene primer amplification, estimates of nucleated cell counts were derived. Profiling relied on immunoSEQ multiplex PCR, and the TCRdb table lists in-frame clones only, not all of them. The V and J calls and the clone size are those of that table, but D and trimming were determined from the DNA. The sample shows more than 200,000 clones, over 75% of them seen only once. Ages ranged from about 18 to 89 years, with residence in about two dozen US areas. Clinical history reported by participants formed the basis on which cohorts were assigned. Germline CDR1 is PRHDT and CDR2 is FYEKMQ (reference sequence). CDR3 length: 19 amino acids. V shed 4 bases, J shed 8 bases, and the junction held 16 bases outside the gene matches.

This chain connects TRBV13 to TRBJ2-1; 14 nucleotides agree with TRBD2. Sequences were obtained from PBMCs or T cells enriched from blood (not recorded which). The TCR originated in a man aged 30 to 39 in a cohort exposed to, infected with or recovered from COVID-19 (not recorded which). In nucleotides, the CDR3 is TGTGCCAGCAGCTCGGAGGGACTAGCGGGAGAATTGTCGGCGGATGAGCAGTTCTTC. This encodes CASSSEGLAGELSADEQFF.